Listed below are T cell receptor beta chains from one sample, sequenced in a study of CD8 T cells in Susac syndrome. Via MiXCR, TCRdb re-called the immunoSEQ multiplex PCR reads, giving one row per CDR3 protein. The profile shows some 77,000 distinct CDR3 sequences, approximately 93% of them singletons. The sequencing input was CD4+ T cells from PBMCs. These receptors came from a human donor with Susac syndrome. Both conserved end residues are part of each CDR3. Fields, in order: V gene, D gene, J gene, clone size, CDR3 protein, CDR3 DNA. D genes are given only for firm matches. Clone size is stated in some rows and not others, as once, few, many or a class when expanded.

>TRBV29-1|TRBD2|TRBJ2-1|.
CSVEDLRSLAGGNEQFF
TGCAGCGTTGAAGATCTCAGGTCGCTAGCGGGGGGTAATGAGCAGTTCTTC
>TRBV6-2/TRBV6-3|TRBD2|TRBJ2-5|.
CASQRLAGALETQYF
TGTGCCAGCCAAAGACTAGCGGGGGCCCTGGAGACCCAGTACTTC
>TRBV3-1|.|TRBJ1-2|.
CASSRGQGNPPYGYTF
TGTGCCAGCAGCCGCGGGCAGGGTAACCCGCCTTATGGCTACACCTTC
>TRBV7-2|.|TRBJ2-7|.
CASSPEIYEQYF
TGTGCCAGCAGCCCTGAAATTTACGAGCAGTACTTC
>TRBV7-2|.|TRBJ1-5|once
CASSLESRLQPQHF
TGTGCCAGCAGCTTAGAGAGTCGACTTCAGCCCCAGCATTTT
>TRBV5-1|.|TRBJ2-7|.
CASSSGGGEYF
TGCGCCAGCAGTTCCGGCGGAGGAGAGTACTTC
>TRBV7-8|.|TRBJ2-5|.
CASSLSRLLAPQETQYF
TGTGCCAGCAGCTTAAGCCGCCTTCTAGCGCCACAAGAGACCCAGTACTTC
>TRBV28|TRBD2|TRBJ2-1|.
CASSPAGGTLDEQFF
TGTGCCAGCAGCCCGGCGGGGGGCACCTTGGATGAGCAGTTCTTC
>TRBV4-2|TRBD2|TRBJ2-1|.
CASSQAVTSGGRQFF
TGTGCCAGCAGCCAAGCCGTGACTAGCGGGGGGAGGCAGTTCTTC
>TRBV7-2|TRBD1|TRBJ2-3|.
CASSLAAGGWYF
TGTGCCAGCAGCTTAGCGGCAGGGGGTTGGTATTTT
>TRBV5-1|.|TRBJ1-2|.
CASSLGNGDIGYTF
TGCGCCAGCAGCTTAGGAAACGGGGATATTGGCTACACCTTC
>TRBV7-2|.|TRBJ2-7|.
CASSPGRQPYEQYF
TGTGCCAGCAGTCCGGGACGCCAACCCTACGAGCAGTACTTC
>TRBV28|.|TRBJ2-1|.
CASSFSETYQSPIHNEQFF
TGTGCCAGCAGTTTCTCGGAGACTTACCAAAGTCCCATTCACAATGAGCAGTTCTTC
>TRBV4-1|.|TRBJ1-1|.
CASSQGRASGNTEAFF
TGCGCCAGCAGCCAAGGCCGGGCCTCGGGGAACACTGAAGCTTTCTTT
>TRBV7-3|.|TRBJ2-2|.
CASSLKGSGANTGELFF
TGTGCCAGCAGCTTAAAGGGTTCAGGGGCGAACACCGGGGAGCTGTTTTTT
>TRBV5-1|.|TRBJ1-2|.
CASSLEPGSYGYTF
TGCGCCAGCAGCTTGGAACCCGGGAGCTATGGCTACACCTTC
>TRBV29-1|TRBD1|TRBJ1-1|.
CSVATGRVTEAFF
TGCAGCGTTGCGACAGGGCGGGTTACTGAAGCTTTCTTT
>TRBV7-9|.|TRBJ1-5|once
CASSLQNQPQHF
TGTGCCAGCAGCTTACAGAATCAGCCCCAGCATTTT
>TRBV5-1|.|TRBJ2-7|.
CASNEVTYEQYF
TGCGCCAGCAACGAGGTCACCTACGAGCAGTACTTC
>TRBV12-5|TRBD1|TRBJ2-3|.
CASGDLQGAPGTQYF
TGTGCTAGTGGCGACTTACAGGGGGCGCCGGGAACGCAGTATTTT
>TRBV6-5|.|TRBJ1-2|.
CASGLLGYGYTF
TGTGCCAGCGGCCTTTTGGGGTATGGCTACACCTTC
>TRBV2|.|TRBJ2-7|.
CASSEAAGPYEQYF
TGTGCCAGCAGTGAAGCGGCGGGGCCCTACGAGCAGTACTTC
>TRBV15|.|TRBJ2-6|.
CATSRRGAGANVLTF
TGTGCCACCAGCAGAAGGGGAGCTGGGGCCAACGTCCTGACTTTC
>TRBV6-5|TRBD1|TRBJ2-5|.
CASSRTGVQGTQYF
TGTGCCAGCAGTCGGACAGGGGTTCAGGGGACCCAGTACTTC
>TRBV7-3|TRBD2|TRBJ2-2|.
CASSLPGLAGGELFF
TGTGCCAGCAGCTTGCCCGGACTAGCGGGCGGGGAGCTGTTTTTT
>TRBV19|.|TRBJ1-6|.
CASSIGPERGSPLHF
TGTGCCAGTAGTATTGGTCCCGAACGGGGTTCACCCCTCCACTTT
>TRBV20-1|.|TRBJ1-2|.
CSAGRGGNGYTF
TGCAGTGCTGGCCGGGGGGGGAATGGCTACACCTTC
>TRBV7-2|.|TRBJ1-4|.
CASSLGPDEKLFF
TGTGCCAGCAGCTTAGGCCCCGATGAAAAACTGTTTTTT
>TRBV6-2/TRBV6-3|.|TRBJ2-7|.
CASTRGAGNEQYF
TGTGCCAGCACCCGAGGGGCAGGGAACGAGCAGTACTTC